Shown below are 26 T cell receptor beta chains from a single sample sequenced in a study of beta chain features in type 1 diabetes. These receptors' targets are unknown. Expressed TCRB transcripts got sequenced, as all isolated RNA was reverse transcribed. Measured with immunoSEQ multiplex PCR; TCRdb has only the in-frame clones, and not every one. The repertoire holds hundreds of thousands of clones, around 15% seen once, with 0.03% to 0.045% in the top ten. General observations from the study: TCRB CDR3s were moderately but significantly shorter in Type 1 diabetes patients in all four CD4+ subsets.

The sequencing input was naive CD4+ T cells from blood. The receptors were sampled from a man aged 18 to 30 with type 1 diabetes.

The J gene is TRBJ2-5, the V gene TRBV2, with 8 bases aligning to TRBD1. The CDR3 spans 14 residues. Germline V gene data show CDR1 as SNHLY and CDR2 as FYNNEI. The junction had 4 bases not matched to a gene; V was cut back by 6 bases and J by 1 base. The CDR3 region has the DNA TGTGCCAGCAGAACGACAGGGGCCCAAGAGACCCAGTACTTC. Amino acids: CASRTTGAQETQYF.

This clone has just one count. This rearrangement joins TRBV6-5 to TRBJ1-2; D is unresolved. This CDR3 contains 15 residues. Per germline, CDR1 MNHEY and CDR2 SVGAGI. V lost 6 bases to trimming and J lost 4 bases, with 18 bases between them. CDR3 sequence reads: CASRLYKGTGYGYTF. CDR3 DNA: TGTGCCAGCAGGCTTTACAAGGGAACGGGCTATGGCTACACCTTC.

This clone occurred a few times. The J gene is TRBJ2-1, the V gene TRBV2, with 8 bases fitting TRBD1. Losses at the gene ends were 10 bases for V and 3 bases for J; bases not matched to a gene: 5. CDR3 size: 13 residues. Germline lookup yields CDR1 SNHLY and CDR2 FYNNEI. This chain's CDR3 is CATSTGGYNEQFF. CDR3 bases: TGTGCCACAAGCACAGGGGGCTACAATGAGCAGTTCTTC.

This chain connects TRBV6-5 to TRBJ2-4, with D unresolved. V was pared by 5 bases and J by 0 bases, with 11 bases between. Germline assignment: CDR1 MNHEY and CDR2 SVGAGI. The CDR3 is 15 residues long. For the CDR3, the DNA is TGTGCCAGCAGTAGTCTCGGTCTAGCCAAAAACATTCAGTACTTC. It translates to CASSSLGLAKNIQYF.

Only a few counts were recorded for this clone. In DNA, the CDR3 is TGTGCCAGCGGAGGAATACTCTCTGGAAACACCATATATTTT. This encodes CASGGILSGNTIYF. This sequence joins TRBV2 and TRBJ1-3; D ambiguous. CDR1 and CDR2 (germline): SNHLY, FYNNEI. Trimming left V 8 bases short and J 0 bases short, with 11 bases between. The CDR3 runs to 14 residues.

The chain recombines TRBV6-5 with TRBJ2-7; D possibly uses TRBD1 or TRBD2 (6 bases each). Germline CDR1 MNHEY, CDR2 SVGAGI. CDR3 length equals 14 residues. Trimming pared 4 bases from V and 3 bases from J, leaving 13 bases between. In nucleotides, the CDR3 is TGTGCCAGCAGTTTGAGGGGGGCCTTCTACGAGCAGTACTTC. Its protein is CASSLRGAFYEQYF.

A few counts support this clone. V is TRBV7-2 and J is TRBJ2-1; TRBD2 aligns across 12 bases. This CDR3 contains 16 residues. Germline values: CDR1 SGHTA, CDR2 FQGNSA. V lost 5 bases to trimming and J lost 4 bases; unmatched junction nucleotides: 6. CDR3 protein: CASSPPGLAGYNEQFF. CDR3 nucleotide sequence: TGTGCCAGCAGCCCCCCGGGACTAGCGGGTTACAATGAGCAGTTCTTC.

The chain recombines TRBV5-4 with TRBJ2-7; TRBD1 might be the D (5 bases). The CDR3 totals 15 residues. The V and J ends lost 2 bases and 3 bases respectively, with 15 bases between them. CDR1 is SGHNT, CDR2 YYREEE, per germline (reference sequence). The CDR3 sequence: CASSFKGIPSYEQYF. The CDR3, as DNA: TGTGCCAGCAGCTTCAAGGGGATTCCGAGCTACGAGCAGTACTTC.

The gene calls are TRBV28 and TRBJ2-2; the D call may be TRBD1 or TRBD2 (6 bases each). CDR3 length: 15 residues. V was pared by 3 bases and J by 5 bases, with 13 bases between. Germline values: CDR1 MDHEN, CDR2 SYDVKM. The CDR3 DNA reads TGTGCCAGCAGTTTCGACCAGGGGAGGACCGGGGAGCTGTTTTTT. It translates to CASSFDQGRTGELFF. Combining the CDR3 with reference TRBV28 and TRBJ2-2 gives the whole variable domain DVKVTQSSRYLVKRTGEKVFLECVQDMDHENMFWYRQDPGLGLRLIYFSYDVKMKEKGDIPEGYSVSREKKERFSLILESASTNQTSMYLCASSFDQGRTGELFFGEGSRLTVL.

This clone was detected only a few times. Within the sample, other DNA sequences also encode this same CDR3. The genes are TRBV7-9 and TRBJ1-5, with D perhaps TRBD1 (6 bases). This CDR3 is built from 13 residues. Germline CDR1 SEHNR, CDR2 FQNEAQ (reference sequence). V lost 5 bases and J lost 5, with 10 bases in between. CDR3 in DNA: TGTGCCAGCAGCCTTAGGGGGGATCAGCCCCAGCATTTT. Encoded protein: CASSLRGDQPQHF.

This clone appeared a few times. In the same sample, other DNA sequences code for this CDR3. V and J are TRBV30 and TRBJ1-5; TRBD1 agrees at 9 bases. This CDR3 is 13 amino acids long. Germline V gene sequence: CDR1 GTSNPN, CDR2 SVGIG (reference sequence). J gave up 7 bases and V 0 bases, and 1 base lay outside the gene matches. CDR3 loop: CAWSVQGAQPQHF. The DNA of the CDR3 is TGTGCCTGGAGTGTACAGGGGGCCCAGCCCCAGCATTTT.

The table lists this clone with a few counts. The CDR3 here is CASSLFTDRDTQYF. DNA of the CDR3: TGTGCCAGCAGCTTATTTACTGATCGGGATACGCAGTATTTT. The rearrangement joins TRBV7-2 to TRBJ2-3, with unresolved D. The germline gives CDR1 SGHTA, CDR2 FQGNSA. CDR3 length equals 14 residues. The germline V and J ends were trimmed by 2 bases and 6 bases, with 12 bases remaining between them.

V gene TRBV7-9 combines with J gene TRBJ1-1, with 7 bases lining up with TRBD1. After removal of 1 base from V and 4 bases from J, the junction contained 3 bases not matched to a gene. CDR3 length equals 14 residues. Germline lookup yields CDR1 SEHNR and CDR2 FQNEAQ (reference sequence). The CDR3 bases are TGTGCCAGCAGCTTAGTTGACAGGGCCACTGAAGCTTTCTTT. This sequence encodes CASSLVDRATEAFF.

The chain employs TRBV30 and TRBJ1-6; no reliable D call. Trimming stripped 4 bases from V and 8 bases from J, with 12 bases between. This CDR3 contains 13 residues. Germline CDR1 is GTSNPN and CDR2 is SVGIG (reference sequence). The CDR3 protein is CAWTRFADSPLHF. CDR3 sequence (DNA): TGTGCCTGGACACGCTTCGCGGATTCACCCCTCCACTTT.

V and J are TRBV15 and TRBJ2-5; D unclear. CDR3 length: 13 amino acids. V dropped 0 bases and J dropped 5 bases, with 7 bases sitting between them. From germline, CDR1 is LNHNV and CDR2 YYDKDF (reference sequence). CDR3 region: CATSRDEDETQYF. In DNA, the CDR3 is TGTGCCACCAGCAGAGATGAGGACGAGACCCAGTACTTC.

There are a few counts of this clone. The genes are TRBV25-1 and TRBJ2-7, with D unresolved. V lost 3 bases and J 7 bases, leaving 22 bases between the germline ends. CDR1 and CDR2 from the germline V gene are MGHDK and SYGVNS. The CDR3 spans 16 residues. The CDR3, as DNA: TGTGCCAGCAGTGATCGCAAGGGCCAGTCCTGGGATGAGCAGTACTTC. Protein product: CASSDRKGQSWDEQYF.

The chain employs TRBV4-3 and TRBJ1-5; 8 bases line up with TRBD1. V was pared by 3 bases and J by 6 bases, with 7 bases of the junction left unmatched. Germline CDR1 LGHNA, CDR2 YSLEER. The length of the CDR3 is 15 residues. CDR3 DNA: TGCGCCAGCAGCCAGTCGACAGGGGACCGTCAGCCCCAGCATTTT. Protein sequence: CASSQSTGDRQPQHF.

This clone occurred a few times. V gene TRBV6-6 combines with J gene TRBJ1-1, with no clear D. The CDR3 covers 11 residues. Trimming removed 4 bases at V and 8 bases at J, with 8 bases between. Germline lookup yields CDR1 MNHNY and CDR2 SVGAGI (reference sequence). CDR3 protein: CASSSRPEAFF. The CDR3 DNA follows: TGTGCCAGCAGTTCCCGACCCGAAGCTTTCTTT.

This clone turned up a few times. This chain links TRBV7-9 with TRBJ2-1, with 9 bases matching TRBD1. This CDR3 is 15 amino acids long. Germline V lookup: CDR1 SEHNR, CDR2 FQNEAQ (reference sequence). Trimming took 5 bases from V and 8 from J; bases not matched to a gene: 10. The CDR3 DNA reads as TGTGCCAGCAGCCTTACAGGGGGCGTTACGGATGAGCAGTTCTTC. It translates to CASSLTGGVTDEQFF.

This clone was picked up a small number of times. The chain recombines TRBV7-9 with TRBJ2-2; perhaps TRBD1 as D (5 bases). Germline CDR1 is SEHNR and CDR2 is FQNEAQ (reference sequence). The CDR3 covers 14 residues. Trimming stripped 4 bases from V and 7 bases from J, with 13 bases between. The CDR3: CASSSTQGSGELFF. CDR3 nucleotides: TGTGCCAGCAGCTCAACCCAGGGCAGCGGGGAGCTGTTTTTT.

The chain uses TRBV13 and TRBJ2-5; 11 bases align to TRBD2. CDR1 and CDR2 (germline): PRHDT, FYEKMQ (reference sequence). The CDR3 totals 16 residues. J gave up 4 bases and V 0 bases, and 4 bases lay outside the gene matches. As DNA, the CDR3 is TGTGCCAGCAGCTTAGGGCTAGCGGGGGGCCCAGAGACCCAGTACTTC. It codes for CASSLGLAGGPETQYF.

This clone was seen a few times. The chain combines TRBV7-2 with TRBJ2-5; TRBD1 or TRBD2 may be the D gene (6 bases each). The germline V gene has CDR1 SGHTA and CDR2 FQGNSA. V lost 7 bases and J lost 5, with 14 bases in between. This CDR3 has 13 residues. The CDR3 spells CASTHGGQETQYF. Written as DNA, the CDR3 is TGTGCCAGCACCCACGGGGGCCAGGAGACCCAGTACTTC. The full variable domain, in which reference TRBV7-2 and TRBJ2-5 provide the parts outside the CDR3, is GAGVSQSPSNKVTEKGKDVELRCDPISGHTALYWYRQSLGQGLEFLIYFQGNSAPDKSGLPSDRFSAERTGGSVSTLTIQRTQQEDSAVYLCASTHGGQETQYFGPGTRLLVL.

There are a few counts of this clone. CDR3 amino acids: CASSSRGSYEQYF. The CDR3 nucleotides read TGTGCCAGCAGCTCCCGGGGGTCCTACGAGCAGTACTTC. V gene TRBV7-9 combines with J gene TRBJ2-7; D is perhaps TRBD2 (6 bases). The V gene's germline CDR1 is SEHNR and CDR2 FQNEAQ (reference sequence). The CDR3 has 13 amino acids. The V and J ends lost 4 bases and 1 base respectively, with 8 bases between them.

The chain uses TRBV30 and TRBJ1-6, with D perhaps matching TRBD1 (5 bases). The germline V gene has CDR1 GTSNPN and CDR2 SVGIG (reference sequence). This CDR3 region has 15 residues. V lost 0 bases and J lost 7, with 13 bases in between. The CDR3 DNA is TGTGCCTGGAGTGTACGGGGGGTTCGGAATTCACCCCTCCACTTT. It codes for CAWSVRGVRNSPLHF. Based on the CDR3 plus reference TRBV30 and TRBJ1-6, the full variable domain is SQTIHQWPATLVQPVGSPLSLECTVEGTSNPNLYWYRQAAGRGLQLLFYSVGIGQISSEVPQNLSASRPQDRQFILSSKKLLLSDSGFYLCAWSVRGVRNSPLHFGNGTRLTVT.

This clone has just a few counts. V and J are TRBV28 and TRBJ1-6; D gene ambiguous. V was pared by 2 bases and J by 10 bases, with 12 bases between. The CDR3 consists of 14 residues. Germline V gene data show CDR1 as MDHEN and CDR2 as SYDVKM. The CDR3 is CASSLVPSRSPLHF. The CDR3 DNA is TGTGCCAGCAGTTTAGTACCTTCAAGGTCACCCCTCCACTTT.

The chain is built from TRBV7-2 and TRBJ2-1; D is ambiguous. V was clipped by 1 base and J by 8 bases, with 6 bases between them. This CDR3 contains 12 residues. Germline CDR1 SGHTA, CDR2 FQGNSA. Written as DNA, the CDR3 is TGTGCCAGCAGCTTAGATAGCTATGAGCAGTTCTTC. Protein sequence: CASSLDSYEQFF.